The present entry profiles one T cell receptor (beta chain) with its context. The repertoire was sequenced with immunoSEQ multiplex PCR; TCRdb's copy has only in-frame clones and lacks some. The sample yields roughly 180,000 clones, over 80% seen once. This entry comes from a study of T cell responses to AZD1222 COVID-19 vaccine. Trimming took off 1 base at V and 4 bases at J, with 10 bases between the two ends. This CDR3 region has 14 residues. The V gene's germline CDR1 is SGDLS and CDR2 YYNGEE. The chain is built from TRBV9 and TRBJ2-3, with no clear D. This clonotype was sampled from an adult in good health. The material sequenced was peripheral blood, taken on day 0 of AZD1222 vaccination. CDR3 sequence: CASSVSGTADTQYF. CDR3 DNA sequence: TGTGCCAGCAGCGTATCTGGTACGGCAGATACGCAGTATTTT.